The 23 T cell receptor beta chains below were found in one sample sequenced in a study of T-cell memory formation after mild COVID-19. TCRdb reprocessed the 5' RACE reads via MiXCR and lists one record per CDR3 protein. The sample lists over 150,000 distinct CDR3 sequences, around 13% seen once, with approximately 3.3% in the top ten. Sequencing used PBMCs or a T cell subset sorted from them (not recorded which). The receptor set was obtained from a man aged 18 to 30 who had mild COVID-19 (a few samples of this study predate the infection). Cell type and time point are not known.

The chain's CDR3 is CASSWTHEDEQYF. CDR3 bases: TGTGCCAGCAGCTGGACCCACGAGGACGAGCAGTACTTC. J is TRBJ2-7 and V is TRBV7-2; D not certain. CDR3 length: 13 residues. The V end lost 4 bases, the J end lost 5 bases, and 12 bases lay between the germline ends. Germline V gives CDR1 SGHTA, CDR2 FQGNSA.

The CDR3 nucleotides are TGCAGCGTTGGGCAGGATGGCTACACCTTC. Its protein product is CSVGQDGYTF. This chain joins TRBV29-1 and TRBJ1-2; no clear D gene. V gave up 4 bases and J gave up 6 bases, with 6 bases separating them. The CDR3 loop spans 10 amino acids. Germline values: CDR1 SQVTM, CDR2 ANQGSEA. Supplemented by reference TRBV29-1 and TRBJ1-2, the full variable domain reads SAVISQKPSRDICQRGTSLTIQCQVDSQVTMMFWYRQQPGQSLTLIATANQGSEATYESGFVIDKFPISRPNLTFSTLTVSNMSPEDSSIYLCSVGQDGYTFGSGTRLTVV.

The chain couples TRBV29-1 to TRBJ1-1; perhaps TRBD1 as D (5 bases). The ends were cut back, 5 bases at V and 0 bases at J, with 16 bases in the middle. CDR1 and CDR2 from the germline V gene are SQVTM and ANQGSEA. The CDR3 loop spans 15 amino acids. CDR3 sequence reads: CSVFRDGSLNTEAFF. For the CDR3, the DNA is TGCAGCGTTTTCCGGGACGGTAGCCTGAACACTGAAGCTTTCTTT. The complete variable domain, with remaining parts taken from reference TRBV29-1 and TRBJ1-1, reads SAVISQKPSRDICQRGTSLTIQCQVDSQVTMMFWYRQQPGQSLTLIATANQGSEATYESGFVIDKFPISRPNLTFSTLTVSNMSPEDSSIYLCSVFRDGSLNTEAFFGQGTRLTVV.

This sequence joins TRBV4-3 and TRBJ2-3; D could derive from TRBD1 or TRBD2 (5 bases each). Trimming took off 2 bases at V and 3 bases at J, with 15 bases between the two ends. The germline gives CDR1 LGHNA, CDR2 YSLEER. The CDR3 length is 16 residues. CDR3 amino acids: CASSQLGAGSTDTQYF. CDR3 nucleotide sequence: TGCGCCAGCAGCCAACTCGGGGCTGGCAGTACAGATACGCAGTATTTT.

The chain uses TRBV10-3 and TRBJ2-3, with D perhaps TRBD1 or TRBD2 (6 bases each). Trimming left V 0 bases short and J 1 base short, with 23 bases between. Germline loops: CDR1 ENHRY, CDR2 SYGVKD. The CDR3 runs 20 residues. The CDR3 loop reads CAISESSGNFLGGRTDTQYF. The CDR3 DNA follows: TGTGCCATCAGTGAGTCGAGCGGCAATTTCCTGGGGGGCCGCACAGATACGCAGTATTTT.

The table lists this clonotype with a few counts. J is TRBJ1-2 and V is TRBV28; weak D call: TRBD1 (5 bases). This CDR3 has 15 residues. Trimming removed 4 bases at V and 5 bases at J, with 17 bases between. Germline lookup yields CDR1 MDHEN and CDR2 SYDVKM. This chain's CDR3 is CASSSQGSLGYGYTF. The CDR3, as DNA: TGTGCCAGCAGTTCCCAGGGCAGCCTCGGGTATGGCTACACCTTC.

This clonotype came up a few times. This chain uses TRBV9 with TRBJ1-5; D remains ambiguous. This CDR3 is built from 14 residues. V lost 3 bases and J 4 bases, leaving 11 bases between the germline ends. Per germline, CDR1 SGDLS and CDR2 YYNGEE. The CDR3 DNA is TGTGCCAGCAGCGCTACCATGGGGAATCAGCCCCAGCATTTT. It translates to CASSATMGNQPQHF.

The gene calls are TRBV6-6 and TRBJ1-1; D is undetermined. Germline V gives CDR1 MNHNY, CDR2 SVGAGI (reference sequence). The V end was cut by 6 bases, the J end by 1 base, with 12 bases between. This CDR3 contains 14 residues. The CDR3 DNA sequence: TGTGCCAGCAGATTCCGACCGGGGAACACTGAAGCTTTCTTT. It encodes CASRFRPGNTEAFF.

The chain couples TRBV7-2 to TRBJ2-1; 9 nucleotides agree with TRBD2. The CDR3 is 16 residues long. Germline V gene lookup returns CDR1 SGHTA and CDR2 FQGNSA. Trimming took 1 base from V and 6 from J; bases not matched to a gene: 7. Written as DNA, the CDR3 is TGTGCCAGCAGCTTAGAACGAGGACTAGCGACCAATGAGCAGTTCTTC. The encoded protein is CASSLERGLATNEQFF. The full variable domain, rest sourced from reference TRBV7-2 and TRBJ2-1, is GAGVSQSPSNKVTEKGKDVELRCDPISGHTALYWYRQSLGQGLEFLIYFQGNSAPDKSGLPSDRFSAERTGGSVSTLTIQRTQQEDSAVYLCASSLERGLATNEQFFGPGTRLTVL.

This clonotype was seen more than once but under ten times. V gene TRBV20-1 combines with J gene TRBJ2-3; no clear D gene. Trimming stripped 4 bases from V and 0 bases from J, with 11 bases between. The CDR3 totals 14 residues. The V gene's germline CDR1 is DFQATT and CDR2 SNEGSKA (reference sequence). CDR3 in DNA: TGCAGTGCTACGACCGCACGTAGCACAGATACGCAGTATTTT. As protein: CSATTARSTDTQYF.

This clonotype was detected a few times. The chain couples TRBV29-1 to TRBJ1-2; 8 bases fit TRBD1. This CDR3 has 15 amino acids. Germline V gene lookup returns CDR1 SQVTM and CDR2 ANQGSEA. V lost 0 bases to trimming and J lost 4 bases; unmatched junction nucleotides: 7. The CDR3 DNA reads as TGCAGCGTTGAAGATCTGACAGGGGAGAGCTATGGCTACACCTTC. Residues: CSVEDLTGESYGYTF.

The chain uses TRBV5-1 and TRBJ1-1; 9 bases agree with TRBD1. Germline CDR1 is SGHRS and CDR2 is YFSETQ. The J segment lost 3 bases and the V segment lost 6 bases, leaving 9 bases of the junction unmatched. CDR3 size: 15 residues. The chain's CDR3 is CASTGTGNSDTEAFF. In DNA, the CDR3 is TGCGCCAGCACGGGGACAGGGAATTCTGACACTGAAGCTTTCTTT.

V gene TRBV5-1 combines with J gene TRBJ1-2, with D perhaps TRBD1 (5 bases). Trimming stripped 2 bases from V and 5 bases from J, with 19 bases between. The germline CDR1 and CDR2 sequences are SGHRS and YFSETQ. The CDR3 has 16 residues. The CDR3, as DNA: TGCGCCAGCAGCTTCCCCGAAGGGGCTCCCCTATATGGCTACACCTTC. Translation gives CASSFPEGAPLYGYTF. Full variable domain (outside the CDR3, taken from reference TRBV5-1 and TRBJ1-2): KAGVTQTPRYLIKTRGQQVTLSCSPISGHRSVSWYQQTPGQGLQFLFEYFSETQRNKGNFPGRFSGRQFSNSRSEMNVSTLELGDSALYLCASSFPEGAPLYGYTFGSGTRLTVV.

This clonotype was detected only once. This sequence joins TRBV7-7 and TRBJ2-7; maybe TRBD1 (6 bases). This CDR3 is built from 15 residues. Germline V CDR1 and CDR2: SSHAT, FNYEAQ (reference sequence). V gave up 0 bases and J gave up 1 base, with 10 bases separating them. The CDR3 here is CASSLAQGPSYEQYF. DNA for the CDR3: TGTGCCAGCAGCTTAGCGCAGGGGCCTTCCTACGAGCAGTACTTC.

This clonotype has a handful of counts. The chain links TRBV3-1 to TRBJ1-6; D is uncertain. Germline V CDR1 and CDR2: LGHDT, YNNKEL (reference sequence). This CDR3 spans 15 amino acids. Trimming removed 4 bases from V and 7 bases from J, with 14 bases in between. This chain's CDR3 is CASSPDAPWNSPLHF. The CDR3 nucleotides are TGTGCCAGCAGCCCGGACGCCCCGTGGAATTCACCCCTCCACTTT.

The V and J genes are TRBV5-1 and TRBJ1-2, with 10 bases identical to TRBD1. The CDR3 contains 14 residues. CDR1 is SGHRS, CDR2 YFSETQ, per germline. V lost 6 bases and J lost 4; bases outside the gene matches: 6. The CDR3 loop reads CASTPGTGAYGYTF. DNA of the CDR3: TGCGCCAGCACCCCCGGGACAGGGGCCTATGGCTACACCTTC.

This clonotype has only a few counts. V is TRBV4-1 and J is TRBJ2-3, with 9 bases that match TRBD2. The junction had 4 bases not matched to a gene; V was cut back by 5 bases and J by 1 base. The CDR3 contains 15 residues. From germline, CDR1 is MGHRA and CDR2 YSYEKL. The CDR3 sequence: CASSGSGGRTDTQYF. DNA for the CDR3: TGCGCCAGCAGCGGGAGCGGGGGGCGCACAGATACGCAGTATTTT.

This chain links TRBV6-1 with TRBJ1-5; D gene uncertain. Trimming removed 3 bases from V and 5 bases from J, with 5 bases in between. Germline V gene data show CDR1 as MNHNS and CDR2 as SASEGT. The CDR3 sequence is 12 residues long. Written as DNA, the CDR3 is TGTGCCAGCAGTGAGCTCTATCAGCCCCAGCATTTT. This sequence encodes CASSELYQPQHF.

The rearrangement links TRBV5-5 to TRBJ2-2; either TRBD1 or TRBD2 may fit D (6 bases each). The CDR3 length is 17 residues. Germline V gene sequence: CDR1 SGHKS, CDR2 YYEKEE (reference sequence). V lost 5 bases and J lost 0, with 17 bases in between. CDR3 DNA: TGTGCCAGCAGACGGGGGACATTACTTACGAACACCGGGGAGCTGTTTTTT. This gives the protein CASRRGTLLTNTGELFF.

The chain couples TRBV20-1 to TRBJ2-3, with 14 bases fitting TRBD2. CDR1 is DFQATT and CDR2 is SNEGSKA in the germline V gene (reference sequence). The CDR3 has 15 residues. V lost 2 bases and J lost 4; bases outside the gene matches: 2. This chain's CDR3 is CSARPGLAGADTQYF. The CDR3 DNA is TGCAGTGCTAGACCGGGACTAGCGGGGGCAGATACGCAGTATTTT.

This chain uses TRBV20-1 with TRBJ2-7, with D unresolved. V lost 3 bases to trimming and J lost 3 bases, with 12 bases between them. From germline, CDR1 is DFQATT and CDR2 SNEGSKA (reference sequence). The CDR3 is 13 residues long. CDR3 nucleotide sequence: TGCAGTGCTAGTAAAGGGCGCGGCTACGAGCAGTACTTC. It is translated as CSASKGRGYEQYF.

This chain joins TRBV29-1 and TRBJ2-2, with a weak D call TRBD2 (6 bases). Trimming shortened V by 7 bases and J by 7 bases, and 13 bases separated the two germline ends. Germline-derived CDR1 and CDR2 are SQVTM and ANQGSEA. This CDR3 spans 12 amino acids. CDR3 bases: TGCAGCGGCAGAGGGAGGATCGGGGAGCTGTTTTTT. It yields the protein CSGRGRIGELFF.

The chain employs TRBV7-9 and TRBJ2-3, with TRBD2 identical over 7 bases. Trimming took 7 bases from V and 1 from J; bases not matched to a gene: 8. CDR1 is SEHNR, CDR2 FQNEAQ, per germline (reference sequence). CDR3 size: 15 residues. CDR3 sequence: CASIPLADRTDTQYF. CDR3 DNA: TGTGCCAGCATCCCCCTAGCGGACCGCACAGATACGCAGTATTTT.